The entry below gives a single T cell receptor (beta chain) sequence along with its context. Antigen specificity is unknown. V was pared by 10 bases and J by 0 bases, with 5 bases of the junction left unmatched. CDR3 length equals 14 residues. The germline CDR1 and CDR2 sequences are SNHLY and FYNNEI. In building TCR beta libraries, iRepertoire HTBI primers were used together with Arm-PCR of CDR3 regions. Via MiXCR, TCRdb re-called the multiplex PCR reads, giving one row per CDR3 protein. In the table there are roughly 420,000 distinct CDR3 sequences, about a sixth of which are singletons. This sample was included in a study of regulatory T cells in long-lasting Graves disease. Whole-study results and caveats: Relative to newly diagnosed Graves' patients, persistent ones had lower TCR diversity.

Time point indicated: newly diagnosed GD, antithyroid drugs for less than 3 months. The TCR library was prepared using RNA isolated from PBMCs. These same records also appear under a second study, on T cells in Graves' hyperthyroidism and ophthalmopathy. This second study says: Graves' hyperthyroidism was deemed stable absent ophthalmopathy progression within 18 months. Recently diagnosed hyperthyroidism of less than 2 months' duration affected patients aged 18 to 65. In the blood, most expanded thyroid clonotypes above 0.001 appeared as well.

The rearrangement joins TRBV2 to TRBJ2-1; 8 bases are shared with TRBD2. The receptor comes from a woman younger than 35 with Graves disease. Sequenced here: peripheral blood mononuclear cells (PBMCs), sampled at new diagnosis, from a patient treated with antithyroid drugs. The CDR3 nucleotides are TGTGCCATTCAAAGCGGGAGCTCCTACAATGAGCAGTTCTTC. Translating gives CAIQSGSSYNEQFF.